The clone carrying this TCR beta chain was counted once. An amount of RNA that ranged from about 0.45 to 1 ug was reverse transcribed with random hexamers. Each CDR3 protein is one row after TCRdb ran MiXCR on the immunoSEQ multiplex PCR reads. The sample has approximately 170,000 distinct CDR3 sequences; approximately 90% are singletons. V dropped 4 bases and J dropped 2; count of bases not matched to a gene: 6. Per the germline V gene, CDR1 is SGHRS and CDR2 is YFSETQ. This CDR3 has 16 amino acids. The data were taken from a study of CD8 T cells in Susac syndrome. This sequence originates from a human donor in good health. Input material: CD4+ T cells from PBMCs. The rearrangement joins TRBV5-1 to TRBJ2-2; 9 bases fit TRBD1. The chain's CDR3 is CASSGGTGRNTGELFF. CDR3 nucleotide sequence: TGCGCCAGCAGCGGGGGGACAGGGCGAAACACCGGGGAGCTGTTTTTT.